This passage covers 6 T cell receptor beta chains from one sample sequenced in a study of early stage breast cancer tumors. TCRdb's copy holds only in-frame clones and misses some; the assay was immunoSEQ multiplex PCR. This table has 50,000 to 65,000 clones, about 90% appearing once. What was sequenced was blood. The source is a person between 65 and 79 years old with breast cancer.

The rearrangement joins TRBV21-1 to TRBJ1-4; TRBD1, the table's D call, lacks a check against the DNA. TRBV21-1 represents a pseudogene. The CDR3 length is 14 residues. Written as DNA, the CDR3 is TGTGCCAGCAGCAAAGGGACAGGGGGTGAAAAACTGTTTTTT. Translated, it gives CASSKGTGGEKLFF.

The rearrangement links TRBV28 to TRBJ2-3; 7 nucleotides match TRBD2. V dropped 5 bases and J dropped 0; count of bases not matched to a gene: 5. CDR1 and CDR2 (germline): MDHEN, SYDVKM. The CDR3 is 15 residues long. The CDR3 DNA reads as TGTGCCAGCAGTACCCCTAGCGGTAGCACAGATACGCAGTATTTT. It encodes CASSTPSGSTDTQYF. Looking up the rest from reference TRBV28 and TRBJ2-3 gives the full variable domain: DVKVTQSSRYLVKRTGEKVFLECVQDMDHENMFWYRQDPGLGLRLIYFSYDVKMKEKGDIPEGYSVSREKKERFSLILESASTNQTSMYLCASSTPSGSTDTQYFGPGTRLTVL.

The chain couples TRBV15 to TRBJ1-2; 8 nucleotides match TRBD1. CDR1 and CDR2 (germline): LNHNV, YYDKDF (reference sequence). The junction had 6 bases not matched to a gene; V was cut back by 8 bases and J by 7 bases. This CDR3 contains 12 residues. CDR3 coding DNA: TGTGCCACCCCGACAGGGGCAGGTGGCTACACCTTC. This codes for CATPTGAGGYTF.

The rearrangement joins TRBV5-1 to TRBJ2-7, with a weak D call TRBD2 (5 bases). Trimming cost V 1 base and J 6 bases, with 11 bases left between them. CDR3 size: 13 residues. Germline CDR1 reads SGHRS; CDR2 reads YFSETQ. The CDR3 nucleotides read TGCGCCAGCAGCTTGAGTATGGCGGGCGAGCAGTACTTC. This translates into CASSLSMAGEQYF. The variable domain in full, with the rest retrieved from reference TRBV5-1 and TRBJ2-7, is KAGVTQTPRYLIKTRGQQVTLSCSPISGHRSVSWYQQTPGQGLQFLFEYFSETQRNKGNFPGRFSGRQFSNSRSEMNVSTLELGDSALYLCASSLSMAGEQYFGPGTRLTVT.

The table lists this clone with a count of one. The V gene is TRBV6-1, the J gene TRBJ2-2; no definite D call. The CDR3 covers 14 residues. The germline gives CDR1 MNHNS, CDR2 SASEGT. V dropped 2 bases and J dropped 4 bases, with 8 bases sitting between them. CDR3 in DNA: TGTGCCAGCAGTGAACGAAGAGCCACCGGGGAGCTGTTTTTT. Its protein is CASSERRATGELFF.

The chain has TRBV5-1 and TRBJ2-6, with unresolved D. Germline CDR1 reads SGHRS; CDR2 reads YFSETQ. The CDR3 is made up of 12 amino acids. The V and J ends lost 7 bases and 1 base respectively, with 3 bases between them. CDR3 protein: CASLSGANVLTF. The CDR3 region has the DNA TGCGCCAGCCTTTCTGGGGCCAACGTCCTGACTTTC.